This T cell receptor (beta chain) derives from a study of T cells after yellow fever vaccination (dated by TCRdb to the late 2010s). Some background on the complete study: Libraries from fractions with low cell numbers were prepared with the SMART-Seq v4 Ultra Low Input RNA kit. To follow T-cell clones before and after both primary and booster YFV17D yellow fever vaccination, bulk TCR alpha and beta repertoires underwent longitudinal sequencing. Two healthy male donors made up the cohort, one aged 18 to 30 years and the other aged 30 to 40 years. Blood was drawn at multiple timepoints before and after primary and secondary immunization, with bulk PBMC replicates and cell subsets isolated.

As concerns this clonotype: Its antigen is still unknown. Base qualities are not recorded, but no much larger clone differs from it by a single base.

Sequencing was performed on an Illumina NovaSeq 6000. Synthesis of TCR cDNA relied on 5'RACE template switching, a step that introduced a universal primer site along with unique molecular identifiers. cDNA synthesis was primed from both the TCR alpha and TCR beta constant segments. Library amplification involved two PCR steps, and the second step added sample barcodes and sequencing adapters. Sequencing of libraries was performed on Illumina HiSeq 2500 (2x100 bp) or NovaSeq (2x150 bp). Per the source publication's procedure: Demultiplexing of reads and collapsing into UMI consensus sequences were performed with MIGEC, and V(D)J alignment was carried out with MiXCR. Clonotypes responding to the vaccine were identified with edgeR on replicate PBMC samples, with the criteria of FDR below 0.01 and a log2 fold change above 5 up to day 15. Each bulk clonotype received a CD4 or CD8 identity based on whether the sequenced CD4 or CD8 repertoire contained that clonotype at higher abundance. TCRdb ran its own pipeline on the public reads, namely fastp trimming at Q25 and MiXCR clone calling, and kept in-frame beta chains. Entries are consolidated by CDR3 protein sequence, retaining the most common genes and DNA. The V and J calls here are based on TCRdb, not the publication. The sample table shows 95,000 to 150,000 distinct CDR3 sequences, and about 15% are seen once. Roughly 41% of the sample is taken by the ten largest.

What the treatment or condition label conveys for this sample: live attenuated yellow fever vaccine strain. A standard Ficoll-Paque protocol was used to isolate PBMCs from peripheral blood. CD4 and CD8 T-cell fractions were isolated with Dynabeads CD4 and CD8 positive selection kits. TriZol was used to extract RNA from bulk PBMCs, CD4 and CD8 fractions, and dextramer-positive and dextramer-negative fractions. Broader findings and caveats from the paper: The study included only two donors, which limits how far the findings can be generalized. Computational filtering was required because FACS-sorted repertoires could contain abundant contaminating clonotypes from the bulk population. Most clones expanded after primary vaccination (approximately 96% of CD4 and roughly 90% of CD8) were re-detected after the booster, suggesting that broad memory maintenance occurred. A small share of clonotypes was detected in both CD4 and CD8 compartments, with the overlap likely arising from convergent recombination. The secondary T-cell response was weaker than the primary response but faster, peaking on day 5 instead of day 15.

The junction shows trimming of 0 bases on V and 0 bases on J, plus 6 bases between the germline ends. The CDR3 covers 13 residues, taking in both the cysteine and the valine. The DNA shown is the 39-base CDR3, in frame from base 1. The germline V gene (reference sequence) specifies DFQATT as CDR1 and SNEGSKA as CDR2. This material consisted of CD8+ T cells sorted from PBMCs, taken 5 days after the yellow fever booster vaccination. The TCR comes from a man between 18 and 29 years old who received the YFV17D yellow fever vaccine. Rearrangement joined TRBV20-1 to TRBJ2-7, with no reliable assignment of the D segment. The nucleotide sequence reads as follows: TGCAGTGCTAGAGATAGGGTCTCCTACGAGCAGTACGTC. It is translated as CSARDRVSYEQYV.